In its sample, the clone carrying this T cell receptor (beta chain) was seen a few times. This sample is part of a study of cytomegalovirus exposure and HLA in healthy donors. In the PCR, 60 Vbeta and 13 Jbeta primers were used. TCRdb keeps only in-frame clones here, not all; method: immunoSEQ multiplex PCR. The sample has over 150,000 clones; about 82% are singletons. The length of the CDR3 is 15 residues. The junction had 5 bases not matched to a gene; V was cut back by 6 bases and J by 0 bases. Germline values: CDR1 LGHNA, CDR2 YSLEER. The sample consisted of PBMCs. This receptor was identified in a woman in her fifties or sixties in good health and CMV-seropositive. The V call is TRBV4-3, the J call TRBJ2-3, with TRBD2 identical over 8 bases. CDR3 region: CASSDGTRSTDTQYF. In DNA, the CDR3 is TGCGCCAGCAGTGATGGGACTAGGAGCACAGATACGCAGTATTTT.